This T cell receptor (beta chain) was identified during a study of Ad26.COV2.S vaccination and SARS-CoV-2 variants. This clone has only one observation. Libraries were prepared by immunoSEQ multiplex PCR; TCRdb keeps only in-frame clonotypes and omits some of them. This table has under 600,000 clones, 89% appearing once. Germline V CDR1 and CDR2: KGHSH, LQKENI. V lost 6 bases, J lost 0 bases, and 1 base stayed unmatched. The CDR3 sequence is 14 residues long. Sample treatment: about 20 received Ad26.COV2.S at low or high dose, single or two shots; about five received placebo; per-sample allocation not given. Specimens were obtained on day 63 following the first vaccine or placebo injection.

The sequence was obtained from a person between 18 and 60 years old who received the Ad26.COV2.S COVID-19 vaccine or a placebo. This chain connects TRBV18 to TRBJ1-4, with 7 bases lining up with TRBD1. The sample was peripheral blood, taken in a trial of Ad26.COV2.S vaccine versus placebo. CDR3 region: CASSGTATNEKLFF. The CDR3 DNA is TGTGCCAGCTCCGGGACAGCAACTAATGAAAAACTGTTTTTT.